This is a list of T cell receptor beta chains from one sample in a study of graft-versus-host responses after intestinal transplantation. Sequencing used immunoSEQ multiplex PCR; TCRdb keeps in-frame clones, though not all of them. The sample includes about 70,000 clones, about 90% seen only once; the top ten take approximately 1.3%. These TCRs are of unknown antigen specificity. The sequencing used unstimulated CD8+ T cells sorted from spleen or lymph node cells, collected before intestinal transplant. The source of these receptors is a human donor who received an intestinal transplant. The CDR3 runs from the conserved cysteine through the conserved F or W. The D gene is left open where the match is weak. Rows may omit the clone size; those that give it use once, few, many or a size class.

size	D	V	J	DNA	CDR3
-	TRBD1	TRBV14	TRBJ1-6	TGTGCCAGCAGCCGTCAGATTGGACAGGTGGGATCACCCCTCCACTTT	CASSRQIGQVGSPLHF
-	TRBD1	TRBV5-6	TRBJ1-3	TGTGCCAGCAGCCCCCCGACAGGGACTGGAAACACCATATATTTT	CASSPPTGTGNTIYF
-	TRBD1	TRBV6-4	TRBJ1-1	TGTGCCAGCAGGAACCACAGGGGAAGGATGAACACTGAAGCTTTCTTT	CASRNHRGRMNTEAFF
-	TRBD1	TRBV6-5	TRBJ1-1	TGTGCCAGCAGTACCGGACAGGGGGCGCCCACTGAAGCTTTCTTT	CASSTGQGAPTEAFF
-	-	TRBV5-1	TRBJ1-1	TGCGCCAGCAGAACGGGAACTGAAGCTTTCTTT	CASRTGTEAFF
-	-	TRBV7-9	TRBJ1-1	TGTGCCAGCAGCCCTCCGGGGGGCACTGAAGCTTTCTTT	CASSPPGGTEAFF
-	-	TRBV4-1	TRBJ1-5	TGCGCCAGCAGCCCAACCCCATCCGGAGATCAGCCCCAGCATTTT	CASSPTPSGDQPQHF
-	-	TRBV6-1	TRBJ2-1	TGTGCCAGCAGTTGGGGCAAGGGGAATGAGCAGTTCTTC	CASSWGKGNEQFF
-	TRBD1	TRBV5-4	TRBJ2-2	TGTGCCAGCACGACAGGGGGAACCGGGGAGCTGTTTTTT	CASTTGGTGELFF
-	-	TRBV18	TRBJ1-4	TGTGCCAGCTCACGACAGTCAACTAATGAAAAACTGTTTTTT	CASSRQSTNEKLFF
-	TRBD1	TRBV7-6	TRBJ2-1	TGTGCCAGCAGCTTGGGACAGGGGAATGAGCAGTTCTTC	CASSLGQGNEQFF
-	-	TRBV19	TRBJ2-3	TGTGCCAGTAGTCCGGGCACAGATACGCAGTATTTT	CASSPGTDTQYF
-	TRBD1	TRBV9	TRBJ1-3	TGTGCCAGCAGCGTAGAGGCAGGGGGCGGCCTATCTGGAAACACCATATATTTT	CASSVEAGGGLSGNTIYF
-	TRBD1	TRBV5-1	TRBJ2-2	TGCGCCAGCAGCTTTGCAGGGGGTTCCGGGGAGCTGTTTTTT	CASSFAGGSGELFF
-	-	TRBV5-1	TRBJ1-1	TGCGCCAGCAGCTTGTTTAAAGGCGCGGGTGGAACTGAAGCTTTCTTT	CASSLFKGAGGTEAFF
-	TRBD1	TRBV5-5	TRBJ2-7	TGTGCCAGCAGCGACGGACAGGGGGGCTACGAGCAGTACTTC	CASSDGQGGYEQYF
once	TRBD1	TRBV6-1	TRBJ2-3	TGTGCCAGCAGCGGGACAGGGGTTAGCACAGATACGCAGTATTTT	CASSGTGVSTDTQYF
-	-	TRBV27	TRBJ2-3	TGTGCCAGCACTCGGGCGTTCCCAGAGGGTACGCAGTATTTT	CASTRAFPEGTQYF
few	-	TRBV9	TRBJ2-7	TGTGCCAGCAGTGACGGAGATCTCGAGCAGTACTTC	CASSDGDLEQYF
-	-	TRBV10-2	TRBJ1-5	TGCGCCAGCAGTGAGCTGGCAGGGGCTTCTCAGCCCCAGCATTTT	CASSELAGASQPQHF
-	TRBD2	TRBV7-8	TRBJ2-2	TGTGCCAGCAGCTTATCTAGCGGGGGGGCCACCGGGGAGCTGTTTTTT	CASSLSSGGATGELFF
-	-	TRBV4-1	TRBJ1-1	TGCGCCAGCAGCACCCTTGGGCAGGTTCCGGCTTTCTTT	CASSTLGQVPAFF
-	TRBD1	TRBV27	TRBJ1-2	TGTGCCAGCAGTCCAGGGACAGGGGGCGATGACACCTTC	CASSPGTGGDDTF
-	-	TRBV6-5	TRBJ1-1	TGTGCCAGCAGTCCCCAGGGAAACACTGAAGCTTTCTTT	CASSPQGNTEAFF
-	-	TRBV6-1	TRBJ2-2	TGTGCCAGCAGTGAAAAGGGGCGCGGGGAGCTGTTTTTT	CASSEKGRGELFF
-	-	TRBV11-2	TRBJ1-1	TGTGCCAGCAGCTCCCGGGACAATCACCACATGAACACTGAAGCTTTCTTT	CASSSRDNHHMNTEAFF
-	-	TRBV5-4	TRBJ2-7	TGTGCCAGCAGCCTGGACTCCATCTCCTACGAGCAGTACTTC	CASSLDSISYEQYF
few	-	TRBV6-1	TRBJ1-2	TGTGCCAGCAGTGAAACAGGCCTCTATGGCTACACCTTC	CASSETGLYGYTF
-	TRBD2	TRBV27	TRBJ2-7	TGTGCCAGCAGTCGCGGGGGGGCCCACGAGCAGTACTTC	CASSRGGAHEQYF
-	TRBD2	TRBV9	TRBJ2-1	TGTGCCAGCAGCGAGGGGGGAGGGACTAGCGGGGGAGAGCAGTTCTTC	CASSEGGGTSGGEQFF
-	-	TRBV29-1	TRBJ1-2	TGCAGCGTTGAAGCCCCTCGACAGGCGCATAACTATGGCTACACCTTC	CSVEAPRQAHNYGYTF
once	-	TRBV14	TRBJ2-1	TGTGCCAGCAGCCAGGGACTGACTGAGCAGTTCTTC	CASSQGLTEQFF
-	TRBD1	TRBV5-4	TRBJ2-7	TGTGCCAGCAGCTCCCAGGGGGACTACGAGCAGTACTTC	CASSSQGDYEQYF
-	-	TRBV9	TRBJ2-7	TGTGCCAGCAGCCCAGGAGGGGTCGAGCAGTACTTC	CASSPGGVEQYF
-	TRBD2	TRBV7-3	TRBJ2-3	TGTGCCAGCAGCTATAGCGGGGGGAGGGCAGATACGCAGTATTTT	CASSYSGGRADTQYF
once	-	TRBV7-9	TRBJ2-5	TGTGCCAGCAGCTTGGCTCTGGTGGAGACCCAGTACTTC	CASSLALVETQYF
-	TRBD2	TRBV12-5	TRBJ2-3	TGTGCTAGTGGTTTGTTGCTAGCGGCTAGCACAGATACGCAGTATTTT	CASGLLLAASTDTQYF
-	TRBD2	TRBV12-5	TRBJ2-7	TGTGCTAGTGAGCGGGGGGGGTCTTTCAACGAGCAGTACTTC	CASERGGSFNEQYF
few	TRBD1	TRBV5-5	TRBJ2-7	TGTGCCAGCAGCCTCCCAGGGGGCTCCTACGAGCAGTACTTC	CASSLPGGSYEQYF
-	-	TRBV19	TRBJ1-2	TGTGCCAGTAGTGAGGTCGCTTACTATGGCTACACCTTC	CASSEVAYYGYTF
-	TRBD2	TRBV5-4	TRBJ2-1	TGTGCCAGCAGCCCGGGACTAGCGGGGCTGTACAATGAGCAGTTCTTC	CASSPGLAGLYNEQFF
once	-	TRBV5-4	TRBJ2-7	TGTGCCAGCAGCGTGGGACTCCTAGACTCCTACGAGCAGTACTTC	CASSVGLLDSYEQYF
-	-	TRBV15	TRBJ2-2	TGTGCCACCAGCGGGTCGGGGGGCAGCGGGGAGCTGTTTTTT	CATSGSGGSGELFF
-	-	TRBV5-6	TRBJ2-1	TGTGCCAGCAGCTTCGGGGTGGGCAATGAGCAGTTCTTC	CASSFGVGNEQFF
-	TRBD1	TRBV5-6	TRBJ1-3	TGTGCCAGCAGCTTTGGACAGGGGAATGGAAACACCATATATTTT	CASSFGQGNGNTIYF
-	-	TRBV2	TRBJ2-4	TGTGCCAGCAGTGAACAGAAAAACATTCAGTACTTC	CASSEQKNIQYF
-	-	TRBV9	TRBJ1-1	TGTGCCAGCAGCGTAGGGGCAGGGGACCATGAAGCTTTCTTT	CASSVGAGDHEAFF
-	TRBD1	TRBV27	TRBJ2-7	TGTGCCAGCAGTCTTACAGGGGTCCACGAGCAGTACTTC	CASSLTGVHEQYF
-	TRBD1	TRBV6-1	TRBJ2-7	TGTGCCAGCAGTCCTGGGACAGGTAGGGACGAGCAGTACTTC	CASSPGTGRDEQYF
few	-	TRBV10-3	TRBJ1-1	TGTGCCATCGGTCAGGGAGGGACTGAAGCTTTCTTT	CAIGQGGTEAFF
few	-	TRBV9	TRBJ1-2	TGTGCCAGCAGCGCCGCCGGGACTTACTATGGCTACACCTTC	CASSAAGTYYGYTF
-	-	TRBV15	TRBJ1-2	TGTGCCACCAGCAGAGATCGCCAGGGGATTCGGGGCTACACCTTC	CATSRDRQGIRGYTF
-	TRBD2	TRBV5-6	TRBJ2-1	TGTGCCAGCAGCTTGGGACTAGCGGGGTCCTACAATGAGCAGTTCTTC	CASSLGLAGSYNEQFF
-	-	TRBV6-6	TRBJ1-1	TGTGCCAGCAGTTACGGGTACGGAGACACTGAAGCTTTCTTT	CASSYGYGDTEAFF
-	TRBD2	TRBV4-2	TRBJ2-1	TGTGCCAGCAGCCAAGGACTAGCGGGGGGTAATGAGCAGTTCTTC	CASSQGLAGGNEQFF